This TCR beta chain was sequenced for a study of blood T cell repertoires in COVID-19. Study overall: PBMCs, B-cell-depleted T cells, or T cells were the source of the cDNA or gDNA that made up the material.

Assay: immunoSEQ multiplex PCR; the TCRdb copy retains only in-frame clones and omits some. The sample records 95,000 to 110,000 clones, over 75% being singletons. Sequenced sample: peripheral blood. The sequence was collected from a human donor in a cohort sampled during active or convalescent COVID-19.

The CDR3 region is CASSSSNRGLNYEQYF. The CDR3 nucleotides read TGTGCCAGCAGTTCATCGAACAGGGGACTCAACTACGAGCAGTACTTC. This chain links TRBV6-2 or TRBV6-3 with TRBJ2-7; possible D gene TRBD1, 7 bases. V was shortened by 4 bases and J by 3 bases, with 19 bases between the two germline ends. There are 16 residues in the CDR3. CDR1 and CDR2 (germline): MNHEY, SVGEGT.